Listed below are T cell receptor beta chains from one sample, sequenced in a study of cytomegalovirus exposure and HLA in healthy donors. The protocol was immunoSEQ multiplex PCR, while the TCRdb copy is restricted to in-frame clones and leaves out a portion. The sample includes about 150,000 clones, about 70% of them seen just once. The sample was PBMCs. The receptors shown here come from a male donor in good health and CMV-seronegative. Each CDR3 is given with its conserved first and last residue. D genes are given only for firm matches. Some rows mark clone size as missing; the rest say once, few, many or name a class of expanded clone.

size	D	J	V	CDR3	DNA
.	TRBD2	TRBJ2-2	TRBV19	CASSSPGTSGSDTGELFF	TGTGCCAGTAGTTCTCCCGGGACTAGCGGGAGCGACACCGGGGAGCTGTTTTTT
.	.	TRBJ2-7	TRBV7-8	CASSLETGTYEQYF	TGTGCCAGCAGCTTAGAAACGGGAACCTACGAGCAGTACTTC
once	.	TRBJ2-5	TRBV18	CASSPQSTSKQETQYF	TGTGCCAGCTCACCACAGTCCACTAGCAAGCAAGAGACCCAGTACTTC
once	TRBD1	TRBJ1-2	TRBV19	CASRIAWTGNYGYTF	TGTGCCAGTCGGATCGCTTGGACAGGGAACTATGGCTACACCTTC
.	TRBD2	TRBJ2-3	TRBV4-3	CASSQEGNQGAGDADTQYF	TGCGCCAGCAGCCAAGAAGGGAACCAAGGAGCGGGAGACGCAGATACGCAGTATTTT
few	TRBD1	TRBJ1-4	TRBV19	CASSADRREKLFF	TGTGCCAGTAGTGCGGACAGGAGAGAAAAACTGTTTTTT
few	.	TRBJ2-7	TRBV6-1	CASTRGSSFTYEQYF	TGTGCCAGCACCCGTGGCAGTAGCTTCACCTACGAGCAGTACTTC
.	.	TRBJ2-5	TRBV12-5	CASGLVGKRTQYF	TGTGCTAGTGGTTTGGTCGGGAAGAGAACCCAGTACTTC
.	TRBD1	TRBJ1-5	TRBV28	CASSPGQGDQPQHF	TGTGCCAGCAGTCCGGGACAGGGTGATCAGCCCCAGCATTTT
.	.	TRBJ2-7	TRBV5-5	CASTLEGGRSSYEQYF	TGTGCCAGCACCCTGGAGGGGGGGCGAAGCTCCTACGAGCAGTACTTC
.	.	TRBJ2-3	TRBV30	CAWSVGLARGTQYF	TGTGCCTGGAGTGTAGGGTTGGCCAGGGGTACGCAGTATTTT
.	TRBD2	TRBJ2-1	TRBV5-1	CASSSMETSGTYNEQFF	TGCGCCAGCAGCTCAATGGAAACTAGCGGGACCTACAATGAGCAGTTCTTC
.	.	TRBJ2-2	TRBV27	CASSLIGLRLENTGELFF	TGTGCCAGCAGTTTAATAGGCCTTCGGCTAGAAAACACCGGGGAGCTGTTTTTT
few	TRBD2	TRBJ2-7	TRBV19	CAISYREGLAGGGNYEQYF	TGTGCCATTTCATACCGTGAGGGACTAGCGGGAGGCGGGAACTACGAGCAGTACTTC
.	TRBD2	TRBJ2-7	TRBV29-1	CSVSGGSSYEQYF	TGCAGCGTAAGCGGGGGTAGCTCCTACGAGCAGTACTTC
.	TRBD2	TRBJ2-5	TRBV10-3	CAISGTSGKTQYF	TGTGCCATCAGCGGGACTAGCGGTAAAACCCAGTACTTC
.	.	TRBJ1-1	TRBV28	CASSPLGETEAFF	TGTGCCAGCTCACCCCTTGGAGAGACTGAAGCTTTCTTT
.	.	TRBJ2-1	TRBV5-1	CASSLELSSYNEQFF	TGCGCCAGCAGCTTGGAACTGAGCTCCTACAATGAGCAGTTCTTC
.	TRBD1	TRBJ2-5	TRBV7-8	CASSLATGSRETQYF	TGTGCCAGCAGCTTAGCGACAGGGAGCAGGGAGACCCAGTACTTC
once	TRBD2	TRBJ2-7	TRBV5-8	CASTQTSGGAYEQYF	TGTGCCAGCACCCAGACTAGCGGGGGGGCCTACGAGCAGTACTTC
.	TRBD1	TRBJ2-3	TRBV6-5	CASRRAGGFTDTQYF	TGTGCCAGCAGGCGCGCAGGGGGCTTTACAGATACGCAGTATTTT
.	TRBD1	TRBJ2-2	TRBV2	CASSLAGTGDAGELFF	TGTGCCAGCAGTTTGGCCGGGACAGGGGACGCCGGGGAGCTGTTTTTT
.	.	TRBJ2-7	TRBV4-1	CASSQVDMGFMGEQYF	TGCGCCAGCAGCCAAGTGGACATGGGCTTCATGGGCGAGCAGTACTTC
.	TRBD1	TRBJ2-1	TRBV27	CASKSYRDRNEQFF	TGTGCCAGCAAATCGTACCGGGACAGGAATGAGCAGTTCTTC
.	.	TRBJ1-2	TRBV27	CASSSYDGHYGYTF	TGTGCCAGCAGTTCGTATGATGGCCACTATGGCTACACCTTC
.	TRBD2	TRBJ2-2	TRBV9	CASSVGVGTSGGRRTGELFF	TGTGCCAGCAGCGTAGGTGTGGGGACTAGCGGGGGTCGTAGGACCGGGGAGCTGTTTTTT
.	TRBD1	TRBJ2-7	TRBV29-1	CSATSGQRATYEQYF	TGCAGCGCGACCTCGGGACAGCGAGCGACCTACGAGCAGTACTTC
few	.	TRBJ2-5	TRBV11-2	CASSLKGLETQYF	TGTGCCAGCAGCTTAAAGGGGTTAGAGACCCAGTACTTC
.	.	TRBJ1-1	TRBV28	CASRLGGPQWGAFF	TGTGCCAGCAGGTTAGGAGGGCCGCAGTGGGGGGCTTTCTTT
.	.	TRBJ1-1	TRBV18	CASSPAENTEAFF	TGTGCCAGCTCACCAGCAGAGAACACTGAAGCTTTCTTT
.	TRBD2	TRBJ2-7	TRBV7-6	CASSLPGEGIYEQYF	TGTGCCAGCAGCTTACCGGGGGAGGGAATCTACGAGCAGTACTTC
.	TRBD1	TRBJ1-6	TRBV5-1	CASSFDRGSSPLHF	TGCGCCAGCAGCTTCGACAGGGGAAGTTCACCCCTCCACTTT
.	TRBD2	TRBJ2-1	TRBV11-2	CASSLDLGSGRAYEQFF	TGTGCCAGCAGCTTAGATCTGGGTAGCGGGAGGGCCTATGAGCAGTTCTTC
few	TRBD1	TRBJ2-1	TRBV5-1	CASSWIRQGANIYEQFF	TGCGCCAGCAGTTGGATCCGACAGGGGGCTAACATCTATGAGCAGTTCTTC
few	TRBD2	TRBJ2-3	TRBV2	CASSDWREVKMTQYF	TGTGCCAGCAGTGACTGGCGGGAGGTTAAAATGACGCAGTATTTT